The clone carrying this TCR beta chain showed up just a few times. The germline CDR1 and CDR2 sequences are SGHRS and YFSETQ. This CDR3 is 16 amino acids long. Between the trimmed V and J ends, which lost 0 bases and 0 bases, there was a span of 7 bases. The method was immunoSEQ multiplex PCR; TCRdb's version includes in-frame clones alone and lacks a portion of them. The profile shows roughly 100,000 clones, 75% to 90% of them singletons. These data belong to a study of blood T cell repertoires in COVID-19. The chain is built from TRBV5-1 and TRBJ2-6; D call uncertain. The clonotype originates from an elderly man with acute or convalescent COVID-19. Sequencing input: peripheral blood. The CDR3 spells CASSLVPISGANVLTF. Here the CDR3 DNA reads TGCGCCAGCAGCTTGGTGCCTATCTCTGGGGCCAACGTCCTGACTTTC.